This T cell receptor beta chain originates from a study of vaccination and CD4 T cells after COVID-19. The sample's treatment: approximately 9-day PBMC culture with coronavirus spike peptide pools or control peptides (ViraFEST assay). TCRs were sequenced by ViraFEST after antigen-specific T cells had been expanded with peptide pools. Comment on this clonotype: The target antigen is unknown.

Cultured CD4+ T cell DNA was sequenced using the Oncomine TCR Beta short-read assay. TCRdb ran MiXCR on the PCR reads and lists one entry per CDR3 protein. The sample has over 5,000 distinct CDR3 sequences; around 50% are singletons. V lost 4 bases, J lost 5 bases, and 13 bases lay in between. Germline V gene sequence: CDR1 KGHSH, CDR2 LQKENI. The CDR3 length is 14 residues. The source of this sequence is a human donor who had recovered from COVID-19. The material sequenced was CD4+ T cells from blood, cultured in vitro. V and J are TRBV18 and TRBJ2-3, with D tentatively TRBD1 (6 bases). CDR3 nucleotide sequence: TGTGCCAGCTCACGTTCGACAGGTGGAGATACGCAGTATTTT. Protein sequence: CASSRSTGGDTQYF. The full variable domain, in which reference TRBV18 and TRBJ2-3 provide the parts outside the CDR3, is NAGVMQNPRHLVRRRGQEARLRCSPMKGHSHVYWYRQLPEEGLKFMVYLQKENIIDESGMPKERFSAEFPKEGPSILRIQQVVRGDSAAYFCASSRSTGGDTQYFGPGTRLTVL.